These 31 T cell receptor beta chains came from one sample sequenced in a study of T cell responses to AZD1222 COVID-19 vaccine. TCRdb keeps only in-frame clones here, not all; method: immunoSEQ multiplex PCR. Among 130,000 to 150,000 clones listed, about 82% were seen once. The sequencing used peripheral blood, collected 28 days after the second AZD1222 dose. These receptors originate from an adult who received the AZD1222 COVID-19 vaccine.

This chain connects TRBV5-1 to TRBJ1-1; D may be TRBD1 (5 bases). The CDR3 runs to 13 residues. Deletions cut 5 bases from V and 1 base from J, with 9 bases between. CDR1 and CDR2 from the germline V gene are SGHRS and YFSETQ. The CDR3 loop reads CASRVGQNTEAFF. The CDR3 DNA reads as TGCGCCAGCAGAGTCGGACAGAACACTGAAGCTTTCTTT.

J is TRBJ1-4 and V is TRBV5-8; no reliable D call. The CDR3 has 12 residues. Per germline, CDR1 SGHTS and CDR2 YDEGEE. V was pared by 0 bases and J by 11 bases, with 8 bases between. The DNA for the CDR3 is TGTGCCAGCAGCTTGGCCCCAGCCAAACTGTTTTTT. It yields the protein CASSLAPAKLFF. The variable domain in full, with the rest retrieved from reference TRBV5-8 and TRBJ1-4, is EAGVTQSPTHLIKTRGQQATLRCSPISGHTSVYWYQQALGLGLQFLLWYDEGEERNRGNFPPRFSGRQFPNYSSELNVNALELEDSALYLCASSLAPAKLFFGSGTQLSVL.

This rearrangement joins TRBV18 to TRBJ1-4; possibly TRBD1 for D (5 bases). This CDR3 is 15 amino acids long. Germline V CDR1 and CDR2: KGHSH, LQKENI. Trimming stripped 3 bases from V and 0 bases from J, with 8 bases between. CDR3 nucleotide sequence: TGTGCCAGCTCACCTGCGACAGCAACTAATGAAAAACTGTTTTTT. It specifies CASSPATATNEKLFF.

The CDR3: CASRGLGGTDTQYF. The CDR3 nucleotides read TGTGCCAGCAGGGGCCTGGGCGGCACAGATACGCAGTATTTT. The genes are TRBV2 and TRBJ2-3; D is undetermined. V dropped 6 bases and J dropped 1 base, with 11 bases sitting between them. The CDR3 contains 14 residues. CDR1 is SNHLY, CDR2 FYNNEI, per germline.

The chain carries TRBV10-2 and TRBJ2-1; no definite D call. V lost 0 bases, J lost 1 base, and 4 bases lay in between. Germline V gives CDR1 WSHSY, CDR2 SAAADI. The CDR3 has 14 residues. The CDR3, as DNA: TGCGCCAGCAGTGAGTCGGCTTCCTACAATGAGCAGTTCTTC. Translating gives CASSESASYNEQFF.

The chain employs TRBV6-6 and TRBJ2-5, with TRBD2 as a possible D gene (6 bases). The CDR3 sequence is 15 residues long. Germline V lookup: CDR1 MNHNY, CDR2 SVGAGI (reference sequence). Trimming removed 2 bases from V and 5 bases from J, with 15 bases in between. For the CDR3, the DNA is TGTGCCAGCAGTTACGGAGGGGTGGCCAGGGAGACCCAGTACTTC. As protein: CASSYGGVARETQYF.

The chain recombines TRBV7-2 with TRBJ1-6; D is ambiguous. The ends were cut back, 3 bases at V and 7 bases at J, with 19 bases in the middle. The CDR3 contains 17 residues. Germline V gene lookup returns CDR1 SGHTA and CDR2 FQGNSA. CDR3: CASSLGTGSLWNSPLHF. CDR3 DNA sequence: TGTGCCAGCAGCTTGGGAACTGGCTCCCTCTGGAATTCACCCCTCCACTTT.

V and J are TRBV11-2 and TRBJ2-4; 11 bases align to TRBD1. Germline CDR1 reads SGHAT; CDR2 reads FQNNGV. J lost 6 bases, V lost 5 bases, and 6 bases had no gene match. The CDR3 is 15 residues long. CDR3 sequence reads: CASSLRTGGANIQYF. The DNA for the CDR3 is TGTGCCAGCAGCCTAAGGACAGGGGGCGCAAACATTCAGTACTTC.

The rearrangement uses TRBV10-3 and TRBJ2-1; TRBD2 aligns across 9 bases. The CDR3 has 16 amino acids. Germline V CDR1 and CDR2: ENHRY, SYGVKD. J gave up 9 bases and V 0 bases, and 9 bases lay outside the gene matches. The CDR3 reads CAISESSSSGILEQFF. CDR3 coding DNA: TGTGCCATCAGTGAGTCGAGCTCTAGCGGGATTCTTGAGCAGTTCTTC.

V is TRBV5-1 and J is TRBJ2-1; no clear D gene. This CDR3 comprises 13 residues. V dropped 7 bases and J dropped 4 bases, with 12 bases sitting between them. Per germline, CDR1 SGHRS and CDR2 YFSETQ. This CDR3 is CASGWGTYNEQFF. CDR3 bases: TGCGCCAGCGGGTGGGGAACTTACAATGAGCAGTTCTTC.

The rearrangement links TRBV6-5 to TRBJ1-1; 7 nucleotides match TRBD1. The CDR3 contains 13 residues. CDR1 is MNHEY, CDR2 SVGAGI, per germline. The V and J ends lost 8 bases and 4 bases, in that order; junction bases with no gene match: 7. The CDR3 nucleotides are TGTGCCAGCGGGAAACCAGGGGGCACTGAAGCTTTCTTT. Protein: CASGKPGGTEAFF.

The chain is built from TRBV19 and TRBJ1-5; perhaps TRBD1 as D (6 bases). In germline, CDR1 is LNHDA, CDR2 SQIVND (reference sequence). The length of the CDR3 is 15 residues. The germline V and J ends were trimmed by 3 bases and 1 base, with 10 bases remaining between them. CDR3 loop: CASSISGQSNQPQHF. In DNA form, the CDR3 reads TGTGCCAGTAGTATTAGTGGACAGAGCAATCAGCCCCAGCATTTT. The full variable domain, completed using reference TRBV19 and TRBJ1-5, is DGGITQSPKYLFRKEGQNVTLSCEQNLNHDAMYWYRQDPGQGLRLIYYSQIVNDFQKGDIAEGYSVSREKKESFPLTVTSAQKNPTAFYLCASSISGQSNQPQHFGDGTRLSIL.

The gene calls are TRBV15 and TRBJ1-1; D is undetermined. There are 16 residues in the CDR3. Germline values: CDR1 LNHNV, CDR2 YYDKDF (reference sequence). V was trimmed by 4 bases and J by 7 bases, leaving 22 bases between them. The CDR3 region has the DNA TGTGCCACCAGCACTCCAAGGACGGACTCGATTCATGAAGCTTTCTTT. This gives the protein CATSTPRTDSIHEAFF.

This chain's CDR3 is CASTPGETQYF. CDR3 bases: TGTGCCAGCACCCCTGGGGAGACCCAGTACTTC. The chain links TRBV12-3 or TRBV12-4 to TRBJ2-5; no clear D gene. V lost 7 bases and J lost 5, with 8 bases in between. The length of the CDR3 is 11 residues.

The V and J genes are TRBV9 and TRBJ1-5; D not certain. This CDR3 is 14 amino acids long. Trimming removed 1 base from V and 0 bases from J, with 5 bases in between. The germline V gene encodes CDR1 SGDLS and CDR2 YYNGEE. The CDR3 protein is CASSVSSSNQPQHF. CDR3 sequence (DNA): TGTGCCAGCAGCGTAAGTAGTAGCAATCAGCCCCAGCATTTT.

The chain has TRBV18 and TRBJ1-5; D not resolved. Germline CDR1 and CDR2: KGHSH and LQKENI. V gave up 2 bases and J gave up 0 bases, with 5 bases separating them. The CDR3 extends over 14 amino acids. The CDR3 spells CASSPSNSNQPQHF. The CDR3 bases are TGTGCCAGCTCACCATCCAATAGCAATCAGCCCCAGCATTTT. The complete variable domain, with remaining parts taken from reference TRBV18 and TRBJ1-5, reads NAGVMQNPRHLVRRRGQEARLRCSPMKGHSHVYWYRQLPEEGLKFMVYLQKENIIDESGMPKERFSAEFPKEGPSILRIQQVVRGDSAAYFCASSPSNSNQPQHFGDGTRLSIL.

This sequence joins TRBV11-2 and TRBJ1-4; TRBD1 is a possible D gene (5 bases). The V gene lost 7 bases and the J gene lost 10 bases, with 16 bases spanning the gap. The CDR3 extends over 13 amino acids. The germline V gene has CDR1 SGHAT and CDR2 FQNNGV. The CDR3 coding sequence is TGTGCCAGCAAGGGGCCCGGCGGGGGAAAACTGTTTTTT. Amino acid sequence: CASKGPGGGKLFF.

To note about this clone: Distinct nucleotide sequences in the sample also encode this CDR3. This chain connects TRBV5-1 to TRBJ2-7, with 7 nucleotides matching TRBD2. Per the germline V gene, CDR1 is SGHRS and CDR2 is YFSETQ. This CDR3 has 18 amino acids. V dropped 0 bases and J dropped 2; count of bases not matched to a gene: 14. CDR3 loop: CASSLGLAGEGSAYEQYF. CDR3 nucleotides: TGCGCCAGCAGCTTGGGACTGGCGGGAGAAGGGTCTGCCTACGAGCAGTACTTC.

This clone occurred a few times. The gene calls are TRBV30 and TRBJ1-2, with 7 bases identical to TRBD1. Germline V CDR1 and CDR2: GTSNPN, SVGIG (reference sequence). V shed 2 bases, J shed 8 bases, and the junction held 8 bases outside the gene matches. The CDR3 totals 13 residues. The CDR3 spells CAWSLERTGGYTF. The CDR3 region has the DNA TGTGCCTGGAGTCTAGAGAGGACAGGCGGCTACACCTTC.

The chain recombines TRBV9 with TRBJ2-5; possible D gene TRBD1, 6 bases. The CDR3 sequence is 15 residues long. Trimming shortened V by 3 bases and J by 4 bases, and 16 bases separated the two germline ends. Germline V lookup: CDR1 SGDLS, CDR2 YYNGEE. In nucleotides, the CDR3 is TGTGCCAGCAGCGGATCCCCGACAGGCGGAGAGACCCAGTACTTC. Translation: CASSGSPTGGETQYF.

The CDR3, as DNA: TGTGCCAGCAGTGTGTCAACAGGGGTGCTCACTGAAGCTTTCTTT. It encodes CASSVSTGVLTEAFF. The rearrangement links TRBV2 to TRBJ1-1; 7 nucleotides line up with TRBD1. Germline V gene lookup returns CDR1 SNHLY and CDR2 FYNNEI. The V gene end was trimmed by 4 bases and the J gene end by 4 bases; junction bases not matched to a gene: 9. This CDR3 spans 15 amino acids.

The rearrangement uses TRBV11-1 and TRBJ1-1; D not certain. There are 13 residues in the CDR3. Germline V lookup: CDR1 SGHAT, CDR2 FQDESV (reference sequence). V was trimmed by 1 base and J by 1 base, leaving 4 bases between them. This CDR3 reads CASSLVRNTEAFF. The CDR3 DNA sequence: TGTGCCAGCAGCTTAGTAAGGAACACTGAAGCTTTCTTT.

V usage is TRBV19 and J usage is TRBJ1-2, with 10 bases that match TRBD1. Unmatched junction bases numbered 6, after V lost 3 bases and J lost 2 bases. Germline V gene lookup returns CDR1 LNHDA and CDR2 SQIVND (reference sequence). The CDR3 is 16 residues long. CDR3 sequence (DNA): TGTGCCAGTAGTATGGGTGGGACAGGGGAAAACTATGGCTACACCTTC. Amino acid sequence: CASSMGGTGENYGYTF. Looking up the rest from reference TRBV19 and TRBJ1-2 gives the full variable domain: DGGITQSPKYLFRKEGQNVTLSCEQNLNHDAMYWYRQDPGQGLRLIYYSQIVNDFQKGDIAEGYSVSREKKESFPLTVTSAQKNPTAFYLCASSMGGTGENYGYTFGSGTRLTVV.

This chain connects TRBV18 to TRBJ1-2; D is possibly TRBD1 (5 bases). Germline loops: CDR1 KGHSH, CDR2 LQKENI. The CDR3 runs 14 residues. The ends were cut back, 3 bases at V and 3 bases at J, with 11 bases in the middle. CDR3 protein: CASSPGGGDYGYTF. CDR3 sequence (DNA): TGTGCCAGCTCACCGGGGGGGGGTGACTATGGCTACACCTTC.

J is TRBJ1-1 and V is TRBV9, with D tentatively TRBD1 (6 bases). The V end lost 0 bases, the J end lost 2 bases, and 8 bases lay between the germline ends. This CDR3 has 14 residues. Looked up from germline, CDR1 is SGDLS and CDR2 is YYNGEE. The CDR3 region is CASSVAGHNTEAFF. CDR3 sequence (DNA): TGTGCCAGCAGCGTAGCGGGACACAACACTGAAGCTTTCTTT.

V is TRBV6-5 and J is TRBJ1-1; a possible D gene is TRBD1 (6 bases). The CDR3 is 12 amino acids. Germline lookup yields CDR1 MNHEY and CDR2 SVGAGI. Trimming shortened V by 0 bases and J by 11 bases, and 10 bases separated the two germline ends. The CDR3: CASSYSRGVAFF. The CDR3 coding sequence is TGTGCCAGCAGTTACTCAAGGGGGGTGGCTTTCTTT.

V gene TRBV19 combines with J gene TRBJ2-7; the match to TRBD2 covers 8 bases. CDR3 length equals 14 residues. CDR1 and CDR2 from the germline V gene are LNHDA and SQIVND (reference sequence). V lost 3 bases, J lost 5 bases, and 6 bases stayed unmatched. In nucleotides, the CDR3 is TGTGCCAGTAGTATCCGGGAGGGCGGCCACGAGCAGTACTTC. Amino acid sequence: CASSIREGGHEQYF.

This clone was picked up one time. The V call is TRBV11-2, the J call TRBJ1-2; 7 bases fit TRBD1. Trimming cost V 4 bases and J 3 bases; bases outside gene matches: 5. This CDR3 spans 14 amino acids. Germline V gene sequence: CDR1 SGHAT, CDR2 FQNNGV. CDR3 region: CASSSSGQYYGYTF. CDR3 in DNA: TGTGCCAGCAGCTCATCGGGACAGTACTATGGCTACACCTTC.

To note about this clone: The sample contains more than one DNA sequence encoding this CDR3. The CDR3 DNA follows: TGTGCCTGGAGTGTCCAGGGGGAGACCCAGTACTTC. Translation gives CAWSVQGETQYF. The rearrangement links TRBV30 to TRBJ2-5; tentative D call: TRBD1 (6 bases). The V end lost 0 bases, the J end lost 5 bases, and 7 bases lay between the germline ends. Germline assignment: CDR1 GTSNPN and CDR2 SVGIG (reference sequence). The length of the CDR3 is 12 residues.

The table lists this clone with a few counts. The chain employs TRBV27 and TRBJ2-7; 14 nucleotides match TRBD2. The CDR3 extends over 19 amino acids. The junction had 13 bases not matched to a gene; V was cut back by 4 bases and J by 2 bases. Germline lookup yields CDR1 MNHEY and CDR2 SMNVEV (reference sequence). In DNA, the CDR3 is TGTGCCAGCAGTTCCCCTACCCTGACTAGCGGGAGGGAAACCTACGAGCAGTACTTC. Amino acids: CASSSPTLTSGRETYEQYF.

This chain joins TRBV11-2 and TRBJ2-1, with 10 nucleotides matching TRBD2. Per the germline V gene, CDR1 is SGHAT and CDR2 is FQNNGV. The CDR3 consists of 15 residues. With V trimmed by 4 bases and J by 10 bases, 10 bases remained unmatched. CDR3 in DNA: TGTGCCAGCAGCTGGGGAAGCGGGAGGGCCCGGGAGCAGTTCTTC. It encodes CASSWGSGRAREQFF.